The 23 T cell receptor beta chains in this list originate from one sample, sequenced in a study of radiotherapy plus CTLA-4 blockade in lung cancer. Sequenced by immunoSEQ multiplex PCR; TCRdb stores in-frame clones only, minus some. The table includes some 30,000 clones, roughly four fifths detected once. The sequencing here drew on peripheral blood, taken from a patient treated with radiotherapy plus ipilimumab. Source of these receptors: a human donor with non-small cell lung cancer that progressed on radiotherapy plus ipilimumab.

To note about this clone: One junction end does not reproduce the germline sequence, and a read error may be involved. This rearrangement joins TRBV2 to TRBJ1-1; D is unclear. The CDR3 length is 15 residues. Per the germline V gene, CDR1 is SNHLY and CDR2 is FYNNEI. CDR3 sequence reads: CASSEASLLNTEAFF. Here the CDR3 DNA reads TGTGCCAGCAGCGAAGCCAGCCTGCTGAACACTGAAGCTTTCTTT.

The CDR3 protein is CASSARGEADTQYF. CDR3 nucleotide sequence: TGTGCCAGCAGCGCTCGGGGGGAGGCAGATACGCAGTATTTT. The chain combines TRBV9 with TRBJ2-3, with TRBD2 identical over 7 bases. Unmatched junction bases numbered 5, after V lost 3 bases and J lost 4 bases. Germline V gene sequence: CDR1 SGDLS, CDR2 YYNGEE. The CDR3 is 14 residues long.

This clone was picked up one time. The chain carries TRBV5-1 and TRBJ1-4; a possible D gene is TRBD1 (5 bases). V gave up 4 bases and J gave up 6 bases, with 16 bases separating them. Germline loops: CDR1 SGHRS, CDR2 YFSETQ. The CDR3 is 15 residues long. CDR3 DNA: TGCGCCAGCAGCCACGCCGGGACCGCAGATGAAAAACTGTTTTTT. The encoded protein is CASSHAGTADEKLFF.

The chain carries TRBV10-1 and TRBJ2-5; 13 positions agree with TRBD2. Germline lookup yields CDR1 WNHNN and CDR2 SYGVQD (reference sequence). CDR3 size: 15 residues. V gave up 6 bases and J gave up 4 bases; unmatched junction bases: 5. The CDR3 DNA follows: TGCGCCAGCAGCGAAACTAGCGGGAGGGGAGAGACCCAGTACTTC. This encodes CASSETSGRGETQYF.

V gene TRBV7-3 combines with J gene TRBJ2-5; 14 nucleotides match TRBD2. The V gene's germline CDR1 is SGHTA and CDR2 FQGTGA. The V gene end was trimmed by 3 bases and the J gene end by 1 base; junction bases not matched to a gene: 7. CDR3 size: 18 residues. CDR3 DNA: TGTGCCAGCAGCTTGCGGACTAGCGGGGGGCCGTCCCAAGAGACCCAGTACTTC. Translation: CASSLRTSGGPSQETQYF. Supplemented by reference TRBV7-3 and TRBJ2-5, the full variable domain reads GAGVSQTPSNKVTEKGKYVELRCDPISGHTALYWYRQSLGQGPEFLIYFQGTGAADDSGLPNDRFFAVRPEGSVSTLKIQRTERGDSAVYLCASSLRTSGGPSQETQYFGPGTRLLVL.

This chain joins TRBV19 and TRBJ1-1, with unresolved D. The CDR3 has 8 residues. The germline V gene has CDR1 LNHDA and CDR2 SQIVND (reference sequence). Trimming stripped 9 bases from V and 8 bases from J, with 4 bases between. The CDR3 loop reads CASLEAFF. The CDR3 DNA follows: TGTGCCAGCCTGGAAGCTTTCTTT.

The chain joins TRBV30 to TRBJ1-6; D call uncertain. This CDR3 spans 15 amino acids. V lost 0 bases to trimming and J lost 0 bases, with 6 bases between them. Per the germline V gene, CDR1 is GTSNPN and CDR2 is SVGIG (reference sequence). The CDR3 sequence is CAWSVDRSYNSPLHF. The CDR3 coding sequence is TGTGCCTGGAGTGTGGACCGCTCCTATAATTCACCCCTCCACTTT.

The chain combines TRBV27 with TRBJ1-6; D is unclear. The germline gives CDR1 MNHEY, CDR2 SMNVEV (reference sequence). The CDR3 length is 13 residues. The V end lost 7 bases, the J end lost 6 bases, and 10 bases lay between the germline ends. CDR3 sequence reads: CASTSGINSPLHF. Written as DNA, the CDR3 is TGTGCCAGCACCTCGGGGATTAATTCACCCCTCCACTTT.

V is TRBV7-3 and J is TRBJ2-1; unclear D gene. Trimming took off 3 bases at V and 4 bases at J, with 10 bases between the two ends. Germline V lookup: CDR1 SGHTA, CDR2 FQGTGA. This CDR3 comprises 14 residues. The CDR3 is CASSFGPEYNEQFF. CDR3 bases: TGTGCCAGCAGCTTTGGACCGGAGTACAATGAGCAGTTCTTC.

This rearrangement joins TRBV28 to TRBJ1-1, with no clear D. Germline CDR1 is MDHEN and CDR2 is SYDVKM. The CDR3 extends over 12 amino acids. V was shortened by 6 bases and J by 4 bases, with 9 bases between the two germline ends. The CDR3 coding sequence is TGTGCCAGCAGCCTAATGGGCACTGAAGCTTTCTTT. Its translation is CASSLMGTEAFF.

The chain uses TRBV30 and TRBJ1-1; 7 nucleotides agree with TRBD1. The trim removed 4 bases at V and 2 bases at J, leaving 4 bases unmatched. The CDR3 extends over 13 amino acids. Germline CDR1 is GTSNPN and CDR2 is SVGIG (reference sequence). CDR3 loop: CAWKQGHNTEAFF. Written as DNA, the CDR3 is TGTGCCTGGAAACAGGGGCACAACACTGAAGCTTTCTTT.

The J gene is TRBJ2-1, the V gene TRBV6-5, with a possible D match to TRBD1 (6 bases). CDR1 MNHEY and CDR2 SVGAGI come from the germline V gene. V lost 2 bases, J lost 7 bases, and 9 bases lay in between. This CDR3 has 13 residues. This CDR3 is CASSYPGTNEQFF. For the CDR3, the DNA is TGTGCCAGCAGTTACCCAGGGACAAATGAGCAGTTCTTC.

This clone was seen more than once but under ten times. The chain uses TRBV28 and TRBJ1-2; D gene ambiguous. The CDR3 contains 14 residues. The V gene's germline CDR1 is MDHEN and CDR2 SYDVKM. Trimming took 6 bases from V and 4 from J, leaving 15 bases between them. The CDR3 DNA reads TGTGCCAGCAGCGAACGGACGGGAGCCTATGGCTACACCTTC. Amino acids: CASSERTGAYGYTF.

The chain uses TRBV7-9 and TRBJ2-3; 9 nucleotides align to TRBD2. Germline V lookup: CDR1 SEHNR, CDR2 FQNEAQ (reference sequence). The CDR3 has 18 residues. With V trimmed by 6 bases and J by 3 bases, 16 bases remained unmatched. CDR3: CASSQSLGSGGRTDTQYF. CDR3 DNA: TGTGCCAGCAGTCAATCCCTAGGTAGCGGGGGACGAACAGATACGCAGTATTTT.

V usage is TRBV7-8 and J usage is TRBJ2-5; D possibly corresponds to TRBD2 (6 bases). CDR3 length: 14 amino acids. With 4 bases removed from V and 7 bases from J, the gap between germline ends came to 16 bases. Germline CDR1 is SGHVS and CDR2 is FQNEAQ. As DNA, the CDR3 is TGTGCCAGCAGCTCTCCCGGGAGCCGGAGGACCCAGTACTTC. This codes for CASSSPGSRRTQYF.

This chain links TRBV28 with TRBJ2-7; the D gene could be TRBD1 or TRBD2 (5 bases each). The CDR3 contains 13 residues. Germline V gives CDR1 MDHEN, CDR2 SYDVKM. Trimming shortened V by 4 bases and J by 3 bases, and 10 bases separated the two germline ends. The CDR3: CASSSEGIYEQYF. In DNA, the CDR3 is TGTGCCAGCAGTTCAGAGGGGATCTACGAGCAGTACTTC.

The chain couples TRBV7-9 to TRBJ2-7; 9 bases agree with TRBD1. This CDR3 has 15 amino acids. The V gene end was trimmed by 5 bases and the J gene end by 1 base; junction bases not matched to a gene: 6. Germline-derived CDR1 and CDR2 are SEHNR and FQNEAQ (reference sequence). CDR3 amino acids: CASSGGQGNSYEQYF. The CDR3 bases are TGTGCCAGCAGCGGGGGACAGGGTAATTCCTACGAGCAGTACTTC.

The CDR3 sequence: CASSLGIEGNEQYF. The CDR3 DNA is TGCGCCAGCAGCTTGGGTATCGAGGGAAACGAGCAGTACTTC. V is TRBV5-1 and J is TRBJ2-7; TRBD2 might be the D (5 bases). V was pared by 0 bases and J by 5 bases, with 12 bases between. From germline, CDR1 is SGHRS and CDR2 YFSETQ. CDR3 size: 14 residues.

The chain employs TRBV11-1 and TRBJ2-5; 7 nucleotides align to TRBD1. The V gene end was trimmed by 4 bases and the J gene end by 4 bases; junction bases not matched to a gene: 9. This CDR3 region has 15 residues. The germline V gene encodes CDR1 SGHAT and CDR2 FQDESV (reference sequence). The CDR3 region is CASSYRGQPGETQYF. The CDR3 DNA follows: TGTGCCAGCAGCTACAGGGGACAGCCTGGAGAGACCCAGTACTTC.

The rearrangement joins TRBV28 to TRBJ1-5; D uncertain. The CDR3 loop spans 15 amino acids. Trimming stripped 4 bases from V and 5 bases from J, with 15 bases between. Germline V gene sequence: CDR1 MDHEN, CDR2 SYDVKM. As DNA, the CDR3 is TGTGCCAGCAGTTCTTTAGTAGGCGCAGATCAGCCCCAGCATTTT. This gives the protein CASSSLVGADQPQHF. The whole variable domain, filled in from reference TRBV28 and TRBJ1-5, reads DVKVTQSSRYLVKRTGEKVFLECVQDMDHENMFWYRQDPGLGLRLIYFSYDVKMKEKGDIPEGYSVSREKKERFSLILESASTNQTSMYLCASSSLVGADQPQHFGDGTRLSIL.

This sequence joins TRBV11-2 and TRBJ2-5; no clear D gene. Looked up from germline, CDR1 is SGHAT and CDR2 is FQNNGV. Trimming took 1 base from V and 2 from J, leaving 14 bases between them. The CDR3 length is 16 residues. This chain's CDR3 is CASSLGVRVGQETQYF. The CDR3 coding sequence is TGTGCCAGCAGCTTAGGAGTCCGGGTGGGGCAAGAGACCCAGTACTTC.

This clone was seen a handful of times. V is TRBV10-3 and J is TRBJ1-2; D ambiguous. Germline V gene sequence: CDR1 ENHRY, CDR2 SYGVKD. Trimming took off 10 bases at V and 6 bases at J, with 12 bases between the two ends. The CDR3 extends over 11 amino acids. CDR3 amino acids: CANGPGDGYTF. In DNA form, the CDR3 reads TGTGCCAATGGGCCCGGTGATGGCTACACCTTC.

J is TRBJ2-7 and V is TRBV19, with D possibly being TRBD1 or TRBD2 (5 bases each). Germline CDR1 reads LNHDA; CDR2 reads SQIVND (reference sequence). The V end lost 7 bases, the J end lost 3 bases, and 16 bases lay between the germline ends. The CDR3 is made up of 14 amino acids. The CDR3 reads CASKPGTDHYEQYF. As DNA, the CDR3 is TGTGCCAGTAAACCCGGGACCGATCACTACGAGCAGTACTTC. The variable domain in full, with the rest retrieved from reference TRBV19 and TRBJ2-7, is DGGITQSPKYLFRKEGQNVTLSCEQNLNHDAMYWYRQDPGQGLRLIYYSQIVNDFQKGDIAEGYSVSREKKESFPLTVTSAQKNPTAFYLCASKPGTDHYEQYFGPGTRLTVT.